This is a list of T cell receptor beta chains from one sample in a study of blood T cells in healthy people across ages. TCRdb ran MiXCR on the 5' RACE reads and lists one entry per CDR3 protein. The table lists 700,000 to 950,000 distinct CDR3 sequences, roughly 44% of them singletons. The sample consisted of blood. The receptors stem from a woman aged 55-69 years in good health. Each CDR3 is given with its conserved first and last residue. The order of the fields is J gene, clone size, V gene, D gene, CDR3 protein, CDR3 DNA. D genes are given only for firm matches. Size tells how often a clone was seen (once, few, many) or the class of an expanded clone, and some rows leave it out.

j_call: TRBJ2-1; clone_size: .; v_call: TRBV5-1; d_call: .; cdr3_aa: CASRSGYEQFF; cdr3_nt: TGCGCCAGCAGGTCAGGGTATGAGCAGTTCTTC
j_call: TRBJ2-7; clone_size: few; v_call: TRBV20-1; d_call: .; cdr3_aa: CSARGPLGSSYEQYF; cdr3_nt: TGCAGTGCCCGTGGACCGCTTGGGAGCTCCTACGAGCAGTACTTC
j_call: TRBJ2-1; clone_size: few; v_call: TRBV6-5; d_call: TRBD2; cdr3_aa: CASRTGGLANYNEQFF; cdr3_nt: TGTGCCAGCAGAACCGGGGGACTAGCGAACTACAATGAGCAGTTCTTC
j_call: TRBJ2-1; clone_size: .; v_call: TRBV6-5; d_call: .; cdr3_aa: CASRKQGNEQFF; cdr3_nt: TGTGCCAGCAGGAAACAGGGCAATGAGCAGTTCTTC
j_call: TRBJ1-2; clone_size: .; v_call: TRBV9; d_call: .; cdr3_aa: CASSVGEGPTYGYTF; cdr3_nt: TGTGCCAGCAGCGTAGGCGAGGGACCAACGTATGGCTACACCTTC
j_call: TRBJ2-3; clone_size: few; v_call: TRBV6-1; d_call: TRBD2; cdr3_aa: CASSERTSGRAIRDTQYF; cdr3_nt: TGTGCCAGCAGTGAGAGGACTAGCGGGAGGGCGATTAGAGATACGCAGTATTTT
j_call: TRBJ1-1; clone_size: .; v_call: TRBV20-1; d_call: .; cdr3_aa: CSARDWGGNTEAFF; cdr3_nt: TGCAGTGCTAGAGATTGGGGAGGAAACACTGAAGCTTTCTTT
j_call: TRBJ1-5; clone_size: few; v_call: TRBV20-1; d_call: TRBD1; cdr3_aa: CSAFYRGKNQPQHF; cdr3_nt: TGCAGTGCATTTTACAGGGGGAAGAATCAGCCCCAGCATTTT
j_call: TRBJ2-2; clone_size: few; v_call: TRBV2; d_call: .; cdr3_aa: CASSRSHARAGELFF; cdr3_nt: TGTGCCAGCAGTCGAAGTCACGCGAGGGCCGGGGAGCTGTTTTTT
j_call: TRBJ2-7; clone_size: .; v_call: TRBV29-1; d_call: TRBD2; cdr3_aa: CSGSTSGGTYEQYF; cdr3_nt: TGCAGCGGATCGACTAGCGGGGGCACCTACGAGCAGTACTTC
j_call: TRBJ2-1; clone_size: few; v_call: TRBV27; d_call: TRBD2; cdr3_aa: CASRATSGRSDEQFF; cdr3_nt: TGTGCCAGCAGGGCGACTAGCGGGAGGAGCGATGAGCAGTTCTTC
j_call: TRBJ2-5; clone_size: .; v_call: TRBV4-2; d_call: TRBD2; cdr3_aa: CASSQEGAGDTPQYF; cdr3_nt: TGTGCCAGCAGCCAAGAGGGAGCGGGGGACACACCCCAGTACTTC
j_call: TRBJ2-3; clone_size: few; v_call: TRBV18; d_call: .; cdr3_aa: CASSRINGRSSDTQYF; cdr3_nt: TGTGCCAGCTCACGGATTAACGGGAGAAGCTCAGATACGCAGTATTTT
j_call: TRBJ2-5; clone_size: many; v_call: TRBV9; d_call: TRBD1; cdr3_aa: CASSAITGTGNKETQYF; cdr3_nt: TGTGCCAGCAGCGCCATCACCGGGACAGGGAATAAAGAGACCCAGTACTTC
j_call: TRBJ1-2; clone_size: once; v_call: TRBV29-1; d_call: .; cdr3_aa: CSADVIGYGYTF; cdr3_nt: TGCAGCGCCGATGTCATCGGCTATGGCTACACCTTC
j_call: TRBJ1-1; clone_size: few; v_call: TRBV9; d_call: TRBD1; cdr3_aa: CASSVGTGLYAEAFF; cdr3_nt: TGTGCCAGCAGCGTCGGGACAGGGCTGTACGCTGAAGCTTTCTTT
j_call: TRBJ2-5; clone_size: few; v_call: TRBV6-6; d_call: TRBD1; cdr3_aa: CASSYRQGAVEQYF; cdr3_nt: TGTGCCAGCAGTTATCGGCAGGGGGCCGTAGAGCAGTACTTC
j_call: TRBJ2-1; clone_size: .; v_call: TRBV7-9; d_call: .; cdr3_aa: CASSLGANYNEQFF; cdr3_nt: TGTGCCAGCAGCTTAGGGGCCAATTACAATGAGCAGTTCTTC
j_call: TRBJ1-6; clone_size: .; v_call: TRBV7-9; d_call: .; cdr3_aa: CASSGREGLGSPLHF; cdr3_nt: TGTGCCAGCAGCGGAAGGGAGGGATTAGGGTCACCCCTCCACTTT
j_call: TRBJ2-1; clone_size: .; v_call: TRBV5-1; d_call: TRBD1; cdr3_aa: CASSFPEDRGWDNEQFF; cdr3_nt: TGCGCCAGCAGCTTCCCAGAAGACAGGGGCTGGGACAATGAGCAGTTCTTC
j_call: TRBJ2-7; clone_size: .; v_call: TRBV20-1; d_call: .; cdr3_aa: CSAQDSSQDYEQYF; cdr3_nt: TGCAGTGCTCAAGACTCCAGCCAAGACTACGAGCAGTACTTC
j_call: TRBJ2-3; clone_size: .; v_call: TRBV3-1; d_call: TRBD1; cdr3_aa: CASSQGSGGQGLRTDTQYF; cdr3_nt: TGTGCCAGCAGCCAAGGGTCCGGTGGACAGGGGCTTCGCACAGATACGCAGTATTTT
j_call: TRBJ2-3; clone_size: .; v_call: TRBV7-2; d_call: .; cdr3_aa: CASSLDSRTDTQYF; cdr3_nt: TGTGCCAGCAGCTTGGACAGCCGCACAGATACGCAGTATTTT
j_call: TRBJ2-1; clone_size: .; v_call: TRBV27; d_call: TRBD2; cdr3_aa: CASSLGELEGRTSSYNEQFF; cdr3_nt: TGTGCCAGCAGTTTAGGTGAATTGGAGGGTAGGACTAGCTCCTACAATGAGCAGTTCTTC
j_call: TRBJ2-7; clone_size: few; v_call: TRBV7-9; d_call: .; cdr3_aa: CASSFSSRLYEQYF; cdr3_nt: TGTGCCAGCAGCTTCAGCTCTCGTCTCTACGAGCAGTACTTC
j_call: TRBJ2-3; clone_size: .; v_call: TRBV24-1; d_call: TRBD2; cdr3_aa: CATSDFLTSGGTDTQYF; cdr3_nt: TGTGCCACCAGTGATTTTCTGACTAGCGGGGGCACAGATACGCAGTATTTT
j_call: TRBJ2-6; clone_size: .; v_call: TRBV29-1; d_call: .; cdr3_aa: CSVGVLTGANVLTF; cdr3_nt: TGCAGCGTAGGGGTACTGACTGGGGCCAACGTCCTGACTTTC
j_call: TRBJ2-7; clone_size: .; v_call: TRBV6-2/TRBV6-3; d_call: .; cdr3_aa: CASNLRENNEQYF; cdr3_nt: TGTGCCAGCAATCTCAGGGAGAACAATGAGCAGTACTTC
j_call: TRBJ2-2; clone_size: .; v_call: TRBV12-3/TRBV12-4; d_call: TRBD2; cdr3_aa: CASTKSGSVGELFF; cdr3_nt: TGTGCCAGCACCAAGAGCGGGAGTGTCGGGGAGCTGTTTTTT
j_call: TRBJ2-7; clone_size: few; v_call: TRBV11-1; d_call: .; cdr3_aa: CASSDPPKIKYEQYF; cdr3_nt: TGTGCCAGCAGCGACCCACCTAAAATCAAATACGAGCAGTACTTC
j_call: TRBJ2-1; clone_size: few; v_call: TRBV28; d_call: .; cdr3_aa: CASSPPTTLSGGFF; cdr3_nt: TGTGCCAGCAGTCCACCCACGACCTTATCCGGGGGGTTCTTC
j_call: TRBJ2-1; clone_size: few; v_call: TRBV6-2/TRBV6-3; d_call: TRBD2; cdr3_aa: CAKADREKREQSYNEQFF; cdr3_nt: TGTGCCAAGGCGGACAGAGAAAAGCGGGAGCAATCCTACAATGAGCAGTTCTTC
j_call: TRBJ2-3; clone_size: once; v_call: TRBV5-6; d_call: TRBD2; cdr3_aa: CASSPPGLGTTDTQYF; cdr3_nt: TGTGCCAGCAGCCCGCCGGGACTAGGTACGACAGATACGCAGTATTTT
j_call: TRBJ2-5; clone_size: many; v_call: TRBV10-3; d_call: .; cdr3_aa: CAISAPPDEETQYF; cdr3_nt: TGTGCCATCAGTGCCCCCCCCGACGAAGAGACCCAGTACTTC
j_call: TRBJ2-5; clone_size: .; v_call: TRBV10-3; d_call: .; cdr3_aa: CAIRAEQETQYF; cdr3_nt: TGTGCCATCAGGGCGGAACAAGAGACCCAGTACTTC
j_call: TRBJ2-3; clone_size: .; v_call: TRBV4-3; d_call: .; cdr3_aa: CASSQDLTEITDTQYF; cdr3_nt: TGCGCCAGCAGCCAAGACCTGACAGAGATCACAGATACGCAGTATTTT
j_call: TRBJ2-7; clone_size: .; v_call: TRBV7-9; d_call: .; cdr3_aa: CASSPNPGHEQYF; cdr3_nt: TGTGCCAGCAGCCCCAACCCGGGGCACGAGCAGTACTTC
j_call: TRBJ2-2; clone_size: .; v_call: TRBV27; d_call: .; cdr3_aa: CASSRRTHPHTGELFF; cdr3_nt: TGTGCCAGCAGTAGACGGACCCATCCCCACACCGGGGAGCTGTTTTTT
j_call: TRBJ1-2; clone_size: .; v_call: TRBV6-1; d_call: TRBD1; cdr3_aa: CASIRDSVASNYGYTF; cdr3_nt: TGTGCCAGCATCAGGGACAGCGTGGCCTCTAACTATGGCTACACCTTC
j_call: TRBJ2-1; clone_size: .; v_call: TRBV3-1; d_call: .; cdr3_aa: CASSQEGDNEQFF; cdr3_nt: TGTGCCAGCAGCCAAGAAGGGGACAATGAGCAGTTCTTC
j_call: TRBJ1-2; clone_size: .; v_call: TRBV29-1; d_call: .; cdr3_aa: CSVYVIGLSLRGYTF; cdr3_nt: TGCAGCGTTTATGTAATCGGTTTGTCGTTACGTGGCTACACCTTC
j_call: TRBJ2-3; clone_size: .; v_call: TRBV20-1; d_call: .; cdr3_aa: CSARGRYSTDTQYF; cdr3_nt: TGCAGTGCTAGGGGTCGGTATAGCACAGATACGCAGTATTTT
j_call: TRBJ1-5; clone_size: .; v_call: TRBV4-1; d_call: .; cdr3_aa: CASSQDKQPRHF; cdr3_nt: TGCGCCAGCAGCCAAGATAAACAGCCCCGGCATTTT
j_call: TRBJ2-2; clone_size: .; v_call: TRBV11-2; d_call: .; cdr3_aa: CASRNTADGELFF; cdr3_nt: TGTGCCAGCAGGAATACAGCCGACGGGGAGCTGTTTTTT
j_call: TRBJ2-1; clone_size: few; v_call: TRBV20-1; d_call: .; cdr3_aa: CSASSGSYSYNEQFF; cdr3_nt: TGCAGTGCTTCGTCCGGGAGCTACTCCTACAATGAGCAGTTCTTC
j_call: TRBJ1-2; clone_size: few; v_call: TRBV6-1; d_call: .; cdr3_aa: CASTYDGYTF; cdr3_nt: TGTGCCAGCACCTACGATGGCTACACCTTC
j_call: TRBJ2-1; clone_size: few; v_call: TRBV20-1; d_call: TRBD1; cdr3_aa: CSARQGVDEQFF; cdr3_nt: TGCAGTGCTCGACAGGGTGTGGATGAGCAGTTCTTC
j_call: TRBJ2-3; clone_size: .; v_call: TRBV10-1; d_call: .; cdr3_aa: CASSEPPTGTQYF; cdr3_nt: TGCGCCAGCAGTGAGCCTCCCACGGGTACGCAGTATTTT
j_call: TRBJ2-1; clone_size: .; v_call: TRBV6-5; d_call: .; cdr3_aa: CASSQDGARGEQFF; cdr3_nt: TGTGCCAGCAGTCAAGACGGCGCTAGGGGCGAGCAGTTCTTC
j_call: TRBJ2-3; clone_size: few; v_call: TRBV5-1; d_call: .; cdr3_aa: CASSLARESTQYF; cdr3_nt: TGCGCCAGCAGCTTGGCCAGGGAATCTACGCAGTATTTT
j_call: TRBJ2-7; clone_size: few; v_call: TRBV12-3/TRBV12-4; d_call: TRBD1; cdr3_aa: CASTNTGQGADEQYF; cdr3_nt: TGTGCCAGCACCAACACCGGACAGGGGGCCGACGAGCAGTACTTC
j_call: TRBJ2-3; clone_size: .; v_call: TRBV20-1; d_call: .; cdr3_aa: CSASLRSTDTQYF; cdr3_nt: TGCAGTGCTAGCTTAAGGAGCACAGATACGCAGTATTTT